These T cell receptor beta chains were read from a single sample in a study of shared clonotypes between healthy human individuals. Assay: immunoSEQ multiplex PCR; the TCRdb copy retains only in-frame clones and omits some. The profile shows under 850,000 clones, roughly two thirds of them singletons. The sequenced material came from memory CD4+ T cells sorted from blood. Source of these receptors: a woman aged 30 to 39 in good health. CDR3s include the opening cysteine and the closing phenylalanine or tryptophan. The D gene is left open where the match is weak. A row's size may be missing; if present it is once, few, many or a size class.

CDR3: CASSEGPGQTNYGYTF; DNA: TGCGCCAGCAGTGAGGGCCCGGGACAAACTAACTATGGCTACACCTTC; D: -; size: -; J: TRBJ1-2; V: TRBV10-2
CDR3: CASSFGQTDEAFF; DNA: TGCGCCAGCAGCTTTGGGCAGACTGATGAAGCTTTCTTT; D: -; size: many; J: TRBJ1-1; V: TRBV5-1
CDR3: CASNGLDGTDTQYF; DNA: TGTGCCAGCAATGGATTGGATGGAACAGATACGCAGTATTTT; D: -; size: many; J: TRBJ2-3; V: TRBV6-1
CDR3: CASSQWLGQEGEQYF; DNA: TGTGCCAGCAGCCAATGGTTAGGACAGGAGGGCGAGCAGTACTTC; D: -; size: -; J: TRBJ2-7; V: TRBV7-2
CDR3: CASSGDFYGYTF; DNA: TGTGCCAGCAGCGGGGACTTCTATGGCTACACCTTC; D: -; size: -; J: TRBJ1-2; V: TRBV7-2
CDR3: CAIAGTQPYTQYF; DNA: TGTGCCATCGCAGGGACTCAACCCTATACGCAGTATTTT; D: -; size: -; J: TRBJ2-3; V: TRBV10-3
CDR3: CASSSFYEQYF; DNA: TGCGCCAGCAGCTCATTCTACGAGCAGTACTTC; D: -; size: -; J: TRBJ2-7; V: TRBV5-1
CDR3: CASSFGATNEKLFF; DNA: TGTGCCAGCAGTTTTGGAGCAACTAATGAAAAACTGTTTTTT; D: -; size: few; J: TRBJ1-4; V: TRBV27
CDR3: CASSPTSGRLNEQFF; DNA: TGTGCCAGCTCACCTACTAGCGGGAGGCTCAATGAGCAGTTCTTC; D: TRBD2; size: few; J: TRBJ2-1; V: TRBV18
CDR3: CASSTGLAYNEQFF; DNA: TGTGCCAGCAGCACGGGACTCGCATACAATGAGCAGTTCTTC; D: -; size: -; J: TRBJ2-1; V: TRBV7-9
CDR3: CASSLGTGPQHF; DNA: TGTGCCAGCAGCTTAGGGACCGGACCCCAGCATTTT; D: -; size: -; J: TRBJ1-5; V: TRBV5-4
CDR3: CASSPFETSGTGELFF; DNA: TGTGCCAGCAGCCCCTTCGAGACTAGCGGCACCGGGGAGCTGTTTTTT; D: TRBD2; size: -; J: TRBJ2-2; V: TRBV9
CDR3: CASSERGPYEQYF; DNA: TGTGCCAGCTCCGAGCGGGGGCCCTACGAGCAGTACTTC; D: TRBD2; size: -; J: TRBJ2-7; V: TRBV18
CDR3: CASSSADSYEQYF; DNA: TGTGCCAGCAGTTCGGCGGATTCCTACGAGCAGTACTTC; D: -; size: few; J: TRBJ2-7; V: TRBV27
CDR3: CASSPGSSTDTQYF; DNA: TGTGCCAGCAGCCCCGGGAGTTCCACAGATACGCAGTATTTT; D: -; size: -; J: TRBJ2-3; V: TRBV7-2
CDR3: CASSPPSGTTPYNEQFF; DNA: TGTGCCAGCTCACCACCGAGCGGGACGACCCCCTACAATGAGCAGTTCTTC; D: TRBD2; size: -; J: TRBJ2-1; V: TRBV18
CDR3: CASSDGTSRVYEQYF; DNA: TGTGCCAGCAGCGACGGGACTAGCAGAGTATACGAGCAGTACTTC; D: TRBD2; size: -; J: TRBJ2-7; V: TRBV2
CDR3: CASALSGGIPSQHF; DNA: TGTGCCAGCGCCCTCTCGGGGGGGATACCTTCCCAGCATTTT; D: -; size: few; J: TRBJ1-5; V: TRBV2
CDR3: CASSRIGETQYF; DNA: TGTGCCAGCAGCCGGATTGGAGAGACCCAGTACTTC; D: -; size: -; J: TRBJ2-5; V: TRBV7-6
CDR3: CASSPGQGGKGYTF; DNA: TGTGCCAGCAGCCCGGGACAGGGAGGGAAAGGCTACACCTTC; D: TRBD1; size: once; J: TRBJ1-2; V: TRBV6-1
CDR3: CASSPTPGTGGEQYF; DNA: TGTGCCAGCTCACCTACGCCCGGGACAGGGGGCGAGCAGTACTTC; D: TRBD1; size: once; J: TRBJ2-7; V: TRBV18
CDR3: CASSADRGGQPQHF; DNA: TGTGCCAGCAGTGCGGACAGGGGAGGTCAGCCCCAGCATTTT; D: TRBD1; size: -; J: TRBJ1-5; V: TRBV7-2
CDR3: CSALGHTEAFF; DNA: TGCAGTGCTTTGGGTCACACTGAAGCTTTCTTT; D: -; size: -; J: TRBJ1-1; V: TRBV20-1
CDR3: CASSDRPLNTIYF; DNA: TGCGCCAGCAGCGACAGGCCTTTAAACACCATATATTTT; D: -; size: few; J: TRBJ1-3; V: TRBV5-1
CDR3: CASSHTSGVSYNEQFF; DNA: TGTGCCAGTAGTCATACTAGCGGGGTTTCCTACAATGAGCAGTTCTTC; D: TRBD2; size: -; J: TRBJ2-1; V: TRBV19
CDR3: CASSQDSTPLAYNEQFF; DNA: TGCGCCAGCAGCCAAGATAGTACTCCATTAGCCTACAATGAGCAGTTCTTC; D: -; size: -; J: TRBJ2-1; V: TRBV4-1
CDR3: CASSRAGGGYNEQFF; DNA: TGCGCCAGCAGCAGAGCGGGAGGGGGCTACAATGAGCAGTTCTTC; D: TRBD2; size: -; J: TRBJ2-1; V: TRBV4-1
CDR3: CASSSPQTGKAYEQYF; DNA: TGTGCCAGCAGTTCCCCCCAGACAGGAAAGGCCTACGAGCAGTACTTC; D: -; size: -; J: TRBJ2-7; V: TRBV28
CDR3: CASSPGRNEQYF; DNA: TGTGCCAGCTCACCAGGAAGGAACGAGCAGTACTTC; D: -; size: few; J: TRBJ2-7; V: TRBV18
CDR3: CASSLGSADTQYF; DNA: TGTGCCAGCAGCTTAGGTAGTGCCGATACGCAGTATTTT; D: -; size: -; J: TRBJ2-3; V: TRBV7-2
CDR3: CASSIGGRNTEAFF; DNA: TGTGCCAGTAGTATCGGCGGGCGGAACACTGAAGCTTTCTTT; D: -; size: -; J: TRBJ1-1; V: TRBV19
CDR3: CASSPDLAQGGFQYF; DNA: TGTGCCAGCTCACCGGACCTCGCGCAGGGCGGTTTTCAGTACTTC; D: -; size: few; J: TRBJ2-4; V: TRBV18
CDR3: CASSPRASGSLHEQYF; DNA: TGTGCCAGCAGTCCCCGCGCGTCAGGGTCATTGCACGAGCAGTACTTC; D: -; size: -; J: TRBJ2-7; V: TRBV27
CDR3: CASSLRYYNEQFF; DNA: TGTGCCAGCAGCTTACGTTATTACAATGAGCAGTTCTTC; D: -; size: -; J: TRBJ2-1; V: TRBV11-2
CDR3: CASSGNRNEKLFF; DNA: TGTGCCAGCAGTGGGAACAGGAATGAAAAACTGTTTTTT; D: -; size: -; J: TRBJ1-4; V: TRBV2
CDR3: CASLRGAQETQYF; DNA: TGTGCCAGCCTCCGTGGGGCCCAAGAGACCCAGTACTTC; D: -; size: -; J: TRBJ2-5; V: TRBV6-1
CDR3: CASSHGRGTINYGYTF; DNA: TGTGCCAGCAGTCACGGCCGGGGGACAATTAACTATGGCTACACCTTC; D: -; size: -; J: TRBJ1-2; V: TRBV28
CDR3: CASSGTGTGGEKLFF; DNA: TGTGCCAGCAGTGGCACCGGGACAGGTGGCGAAAAACTGTTTTTT; D: TRBD1; size: -; J: TRBJ1-4; V: TRBV27
CDR3: CASSQDMRQEQYF; DNA: TGCGCCAGCAGCCAAGATATGAGACAGGAGCAGTATTTT; D: -; size: -; J: TRBJ2-3; V: TRBV4-1
CDR3: CASSLKGASTQYF; DNA: TGTGCCAGCAGCCTAAAGGGGGCGAGTACGCAGTATTTT; D: TRBD1; size: -; J: TRBJ2-3; V: TRBV11-1
CDR3: CASSRGVYNEQFF; DNA: TGTGCCAGCAGCCGAGGGGTTTACAATGAGCAGTTCTTC; D: -; size: -; J: TRBJ2-1; V: TRBV7-9
CDR3: CASSQESGAGTDTQYF; DNA: TGTGCCAGCAGCCAAGAATCAGGGGCCGGCACAGATACGCAGTATTTT; D: -; size: -; J: TRBJ2-3; V: TRBV4-2
CDR3: CSVKPGLFLYF; DNA: TGCAGTGTTAAACCGGGCCTTTTTTTGTATTTT; D: -; size: many; J: TRBJ2-3; V: TRBV20-1